The rows below give T cell receptor beta chains drawn from one sample of a study of cytomegalovirus exposure and HLA in healthy donors. Sequencing used immunoSEQ multiplex PCR; TCRdb keeps in-frame clones, though not all of them. The repertoire consists of about 100,000 clones, with around 83% occurring once and the leading ten covering roughly 1.2%. Sequences were obtained from PBMCs. The receptors derive from a woman aged 18-35 years in good health and CMV-seronegative. Both conserved end residues are part of each CDR3. Each record gives: J gene, V gene, clone size, D gene, CDR3 DNA, CDR3 protein. A D gene is named only where the DNA matches it firmly. Size values are once, few and many counts, or a class for expanded clones, and some rows have none.

J: TRBJ1-1; V: TRBV18; size: .; D: TRBD1; DNA: TGTGCCAGCTCGCTGCAGGGGGCTCGCACTGAAGCTTTCTTT; CDR3: CASSLQGARTEAFF
J: TRBJ1-5; V: TRBV19; size: .; D: .; DNA: TGTGCCAGTCGTGGGGCCCGGCCGTATAGCAATCAGCCCCAGCATTTT; CDR3: CASRGARPYSNQPQHF
J: TRBJ2-2; V: TRBV5-5; size: .; D: .; DNA: TGTGCCAGCAGCTTGACAGTGACCGGGGAGCTGTTTTTT; CDR3: CASSLTVTGELFF
J: TRBJ2-7; V: TRBV11-2; size: .; D: TRBD2; DNA: TGTGCCAGCAGCTCCCTTGCGGGAGGGACCTACGAGCAGTACTTC; CDR3: CASSSLAGGTYEQYF
J: TRBJ1-1; V: TRBV19; size: once; D: TRBD1; DNA: TGTGCCAGTAGCAGTCAGACAGGGGACACTGAAGCTTTCTTT; CDR3: CASSSQTGDTEAFF
J: TRBJ2-2; V: TRBV5-6; size: .; D: .; DNA: TGTGCCAGCAGTTTAGGGGCCAGACACACCGGGGAGCTGTTTTTT; CDR3: CASSLGARHTGELFF
J: TRBJ2-6; V: TRBV4-2; size: few; D: .; DNA: TGTGCCAGCAGCGAAACCCAGGTGAACTCTGGGGCCAACGTCCTGACTTTC; CDR3: CASSETQVNSGANVLTF
J: TRBJ2-2; V: TRBV9; size: .; D: .; DNA: TGTGCCAGCAGCGCCCGTACCTGGGGCGCCGGGGAGCTGTTTTTT; CDR3: CASSARTWGAGELFF
J: TRBJ2-5; V: TRBV12-2; size: .; D: .; DNA: TGTGCAAGTCGCTTAATCCCGGGGGGGACCCAGTACTTC; CDR3: CASRLIPGGTQYF
J: TRBJ2-7; V: TRBV6-1; size: .; D: .; DNA: TGTGCCAGCAGTGGGAACAGGGTCTCCTACGAGCAGTACTTC; CDR3: CASSGNRVSYEQYF